These 18 T cell receptor beta chains were sequenced from one sample in a study of metastatic and nonmetastatic thyroid tumors. Through MiXCR, TCRdb re-clonotyped the PCR reads. The table shows over 20,000 clones, with roughly a quarter occurring only once. Each patient went into thyroid surgery without having received any treatment. The specimen was blood. The source of these receptors is a female donor with papillary thyroid cancer or a benign thyroid nodule (not recorded which). Some clones in this sample may be carry-over from other donors' samples.

There are many counts of this clone. Given a much more abundant clone one base away, this may be a read error. The rearrangement links TRBV12-3 or TRBV12-4 to TRBJ2-4; 7 bases are a match to TRBD1. There are 14 residues in the CDR3. The DNA for the CDR3 is TGTGCCAGTAGGGACAGCCTTAAAAAAAGCATTCAGTACTTC. It specifies CASRDSLKKSIQYF.

This chain uses TRBV6-2 or TRBV6-3 with TRBJ2-7; 11 bases align to TRBD1. The CDR3 loop spans 15 amino acids. After removal of 3 bases from V and 3 bases from J, the junction contained 4 bases not matched to a gene. Germline V gene lookup returns CDR1 MNHEY and CDR2 SVGEGT. In nucleotides, the CDR3 is TGTGCCAGCAGTTATTCGGGGACAGGGGGCTACGAGCAGTACTTC. Its translation is CASSYSGTGGYEQYF.

This clone was recorded many times. This chain uses TRBV4-1 with TRBJ1-3; 8 bases match TRBD1. CDR1 MGHRA and CDR2 YSYEKL come from the germline V gene. The CDR3 has 15 residues. V was clipped by 2 bases and J by 4 bases; unmatched bases: 4. The CDR3 loop is CASSQPGTGGNTIYF. For the CDR3, the DNA is TGCGCCAGCAGCCAACCCGGGACAGGCGGAAACACCATATATTTT.

This clone has ten or more counts. The V and J genes are TRBV11-2 and TRBJ1-6; no definite D call. The CDR3 has 16 residues. Germline CDR1 reads SGHAT; CDR2 reads FQNNGV. Trimming removed 2 bases from V and 4 bases from J, with 12 bases in between. CDR3 sequence (DNA): TGTGCCAGCAGCTTATCCCTGGGAGGATATAATTCACCCCTCCACTTT. It translates to CASSLSLGGYNSPLHF.

As for this clone: A junction boundary mismatches the germline segment, possibly from a read error. This sequence joins TRBV19 and TRBJ2-2, with D maybe TRBD2 (6 bases). Germline assignment: CDR1 LNHDA and CDR2 SQIVND (reference sequence). This CDR3 contains 13 residues. CDR3 sequence reads: CASPRANSGQLFF. Written as DNA, the CDR3 is TGTGCCAGTCCTCGGGCGAACAGCGGGCAGCTGTTTTTT.

This clone was seen at least ten times. This rearrangement joins TRBV7-2 to TRBJ2-5; tentative D call: TRBD2 (6 bases). This CDR3 region has 15 residues. Germline loops: CDR1 SGHTA, CDR2 FQGNSA. Trimming took 2 bases from V and 5 from J, leaving 15 bases between them. CDR3 nucleotides: TGTGCCAGCAGCTTATCCCGACTAGTCCGGGAGACCCAGTACTTC. This gives the protein CASSLSRLVRETQYF.

This clone was seen ten or more times. V is TRBV6-1 and J is TRBJ1-1; perhaps TRBD1 as D (5 bases). CDR3 length: 12 amino acids. Germline V lookup: CDR1 MNHNS, CDR2 SASEGT. The DNA of the CDR3 is TGTGCAGCGAGCCCGGGGGGCACTGAAGCTTTCTTT. It translates to CAASPGGTEAFF.

In its sample, this clone was seen many times. This rearrangement joins TRBV6-1 to TRBJ2-7, with D tentatively TRBD1 (5 bases). Trimming pared 4 bases from V and 3 bases from J, leaving 13 bases between. The CDR3 consists of 14 residues. Germline V gene lookup returns CDR1 MNHNS and CDR2 SASEGT. The CDR3 loop is CASSVAGRYYEQYF. In DNA form, the CDR3 reads TGTGCCAGCAGTGTGGCAGGGCGTTACTACGAGCAGTACTTC.

The sample holds many counts of this clone. This chain connects TRBV6-2 or TRBV6-3 to TRBJ2-7; 9 bases fit TRBD2. Trimming removed 4 bases from V and 7 bases from J; junction bases left unmatched: 8. The CDR3 is made up of 14 amino acids. Germline V gene lookup returns CDR1 MNHEY and CDR2 SVGEGT. The CDR3 region has the DNA TGTGCCAGCAGTTCTTTAGCGGGAGCGGGAGAGCAGTACTTC. Residues: CASSSLAGAGEQYF.

The table lists this clone with a few counts. This chain connects TRBV7-9 to TRBJ1-1; no definite D call. The CDR3 loop spans 12 amino acids. V was cut by 3 bases and J by 5 bases, with 7 bases left in between. Germline V CDR1 and CDR2: SEHNR, FQNEAQ (reference sequence). The CDR3 here is CASSLPGTEAFF. Here the CDR3 DNA reads TGTGCCAGCAGCTTGCCGGGAACTGAAGCTTTCTTT.

The gene calls are TRBV20-1 and TRBJ2-1; unclear D gene. Trimming shortened V by 6 bases and J by 9 bases, and 15 bases separated the two germline ends. The CDR3 is 12 residues long. From germline, CDR1 is DFQATT and CDR2 SNEGSKA (reference sequence). CDR3: CSAALRVIEQFF. CDR3 coding DNA: TGCAGTGCAGCGCTCCGCGTTATTGAGCAGTTCTTC.

In its sample, this clone was seen many times. This chain connects TRBV4-1 to TRBJ2-3; D possibly uses TRBD1 or TRBD2 (5 bases each). Deletions cut 4 bases from V and 5 bases from J, with 16 bases between. The CDR3 runs 15 residues. Germline V lookup: CDR1 MGHRA, CDR2 YSYEKL. The CDR3 loop is CASSRSGSREDTQYF. CDR3 bases: TGCGCCAGCAGCCGGAGCGGCTCCAGGGAAGATACGCAGTATTTT.

The chain combines TRBV7-9 with TRBJ2-1; TRBD1 might be the D (5 bases). The CDR3 spans 13 residues. Per germline, CDR1 SEHNR and CDR2 FQNEAQ (reference sequence). Trimming removed 4 bases from V and 7 bases from J, with 11 bases in between. The CDR3 here is CASSSTEINEQFF. The CDR3 DNA reads TGTGCCAGCAGCTCGACAGAAATTAATGAGCAGTTCTTC.

This chain links TRBV5-6 with TRBJ2-2; D possibly corresponds to TRBD2 (5 bases). Looked up from germline, CDR1 is SGHDT and CDR2 is YYEEEE. Trimming pared 3 bases from V and 4 bases from J, leaving 10 bases between. CDR3 length equals 14 residues. The CDR3 region has the DNA TGTGCCAGCAGCTCGGACGGGGTCACCGGGGAGCTGTTTTTT. Translated: CASSSDGVTGELFF.

Comment on this clone: The junction shows a germline mismatch at one end, possibly a read error. The chain links TRBV11-2 to TRBJ1-2, with TRBD1 identical over 8 bases. CDR3 size: 13 residues. Germline-derived CDR1 and CDR2 are SGHAT and FQNNGV. The CDR3: CASSADRDYGYTF. In DNA, the CDR3 is TGTGCCAGCAGCGCGGACAGGGACTATGGTTACACCTTC.

This rearrangement joins TRBV7-8 to TRBJ2-7, with 7 bases lining up with TRBD2. This CDR3 region has 15 residues. J lost 5 bases, V lost 4 bases, and 11 bases had no gene match. The germline V gene has CDR1 SGHVS and CDR2 FQNEAQ. The CDR3 loop is CASSSRRLAADEQYF. The CDR3 region has the DNA TGTGCCAGCAGCTCCCGCCGGCTAGCGGCCGACGAGCAGTACTTC.

V gene TRBV24-1 combines with J gene TRBJ2-1; 7 bases match TRBD2. CDR3 length equals 17 residues. The trim removed 4 bases at V and 1 base at J, leaving 9 bases unmatched. Germline V gene lookup returns CDR1 KGHDR and CDR2 SFDVKD. The CDR3 loop is CATSDPNGGRSYNEQFF. The DNA for the CDR3 is TGTGCCACCAGTGACCCCAATGGCGGGAGATCCTACAATGAGCAGTTCTTC.

This clone was counted ten times or more. V is TRBV5-6 and J is TRBJ1-5; D is perhaps TRBD1 (5 bases). Germline lookup yields CDR1 SGHDT and CDR2 YYEEEE. Deletions cut 4 bases from V and 3 bases from J, with 11 bases between. The CDR3 is 14 amino acids. CDR3 residues: CASSRWGDNQPQHF. The CDR3 DNA sequence: TGTGCCAGCAGCCGGTGGGGGGACAATCAGCCCCAGCATTTT.